The clone carrying this TCR beta chain came up many times. MiXCR was run by TCRdb on the 5' RACE reads, yielding one entry per CDR3 protein. The data show about 220,000 distinct CDR3 sequences, with 7.5% seen just once and 5% to 6% held by the top ten. Trimming shortened V by 2 bases and J by 6 bases, and 7 bases separated the two germline ends. The CDR3 is 12 amino acids. Germline CDR1 is MDHEN and CDR2 is SYDVKM. The data stem from a study of identical twins. A further study also used this sample, focusing on yellow fever vaccine responses in identical twins.

Input material: CD8+ T cells sorted from blood. The chain couples TRBV28 to TRBJ1-2; the D gene is possibly TRBD1 (5 bases). This sequence originates from a woman aged 18 to 35 in good health. The CDR3 reads CASSLKGDGYTF. In DNA form, the CDR3 reads TGTGCCAGCAGTTTAAAAGGGGATGGCTACACCTTC.